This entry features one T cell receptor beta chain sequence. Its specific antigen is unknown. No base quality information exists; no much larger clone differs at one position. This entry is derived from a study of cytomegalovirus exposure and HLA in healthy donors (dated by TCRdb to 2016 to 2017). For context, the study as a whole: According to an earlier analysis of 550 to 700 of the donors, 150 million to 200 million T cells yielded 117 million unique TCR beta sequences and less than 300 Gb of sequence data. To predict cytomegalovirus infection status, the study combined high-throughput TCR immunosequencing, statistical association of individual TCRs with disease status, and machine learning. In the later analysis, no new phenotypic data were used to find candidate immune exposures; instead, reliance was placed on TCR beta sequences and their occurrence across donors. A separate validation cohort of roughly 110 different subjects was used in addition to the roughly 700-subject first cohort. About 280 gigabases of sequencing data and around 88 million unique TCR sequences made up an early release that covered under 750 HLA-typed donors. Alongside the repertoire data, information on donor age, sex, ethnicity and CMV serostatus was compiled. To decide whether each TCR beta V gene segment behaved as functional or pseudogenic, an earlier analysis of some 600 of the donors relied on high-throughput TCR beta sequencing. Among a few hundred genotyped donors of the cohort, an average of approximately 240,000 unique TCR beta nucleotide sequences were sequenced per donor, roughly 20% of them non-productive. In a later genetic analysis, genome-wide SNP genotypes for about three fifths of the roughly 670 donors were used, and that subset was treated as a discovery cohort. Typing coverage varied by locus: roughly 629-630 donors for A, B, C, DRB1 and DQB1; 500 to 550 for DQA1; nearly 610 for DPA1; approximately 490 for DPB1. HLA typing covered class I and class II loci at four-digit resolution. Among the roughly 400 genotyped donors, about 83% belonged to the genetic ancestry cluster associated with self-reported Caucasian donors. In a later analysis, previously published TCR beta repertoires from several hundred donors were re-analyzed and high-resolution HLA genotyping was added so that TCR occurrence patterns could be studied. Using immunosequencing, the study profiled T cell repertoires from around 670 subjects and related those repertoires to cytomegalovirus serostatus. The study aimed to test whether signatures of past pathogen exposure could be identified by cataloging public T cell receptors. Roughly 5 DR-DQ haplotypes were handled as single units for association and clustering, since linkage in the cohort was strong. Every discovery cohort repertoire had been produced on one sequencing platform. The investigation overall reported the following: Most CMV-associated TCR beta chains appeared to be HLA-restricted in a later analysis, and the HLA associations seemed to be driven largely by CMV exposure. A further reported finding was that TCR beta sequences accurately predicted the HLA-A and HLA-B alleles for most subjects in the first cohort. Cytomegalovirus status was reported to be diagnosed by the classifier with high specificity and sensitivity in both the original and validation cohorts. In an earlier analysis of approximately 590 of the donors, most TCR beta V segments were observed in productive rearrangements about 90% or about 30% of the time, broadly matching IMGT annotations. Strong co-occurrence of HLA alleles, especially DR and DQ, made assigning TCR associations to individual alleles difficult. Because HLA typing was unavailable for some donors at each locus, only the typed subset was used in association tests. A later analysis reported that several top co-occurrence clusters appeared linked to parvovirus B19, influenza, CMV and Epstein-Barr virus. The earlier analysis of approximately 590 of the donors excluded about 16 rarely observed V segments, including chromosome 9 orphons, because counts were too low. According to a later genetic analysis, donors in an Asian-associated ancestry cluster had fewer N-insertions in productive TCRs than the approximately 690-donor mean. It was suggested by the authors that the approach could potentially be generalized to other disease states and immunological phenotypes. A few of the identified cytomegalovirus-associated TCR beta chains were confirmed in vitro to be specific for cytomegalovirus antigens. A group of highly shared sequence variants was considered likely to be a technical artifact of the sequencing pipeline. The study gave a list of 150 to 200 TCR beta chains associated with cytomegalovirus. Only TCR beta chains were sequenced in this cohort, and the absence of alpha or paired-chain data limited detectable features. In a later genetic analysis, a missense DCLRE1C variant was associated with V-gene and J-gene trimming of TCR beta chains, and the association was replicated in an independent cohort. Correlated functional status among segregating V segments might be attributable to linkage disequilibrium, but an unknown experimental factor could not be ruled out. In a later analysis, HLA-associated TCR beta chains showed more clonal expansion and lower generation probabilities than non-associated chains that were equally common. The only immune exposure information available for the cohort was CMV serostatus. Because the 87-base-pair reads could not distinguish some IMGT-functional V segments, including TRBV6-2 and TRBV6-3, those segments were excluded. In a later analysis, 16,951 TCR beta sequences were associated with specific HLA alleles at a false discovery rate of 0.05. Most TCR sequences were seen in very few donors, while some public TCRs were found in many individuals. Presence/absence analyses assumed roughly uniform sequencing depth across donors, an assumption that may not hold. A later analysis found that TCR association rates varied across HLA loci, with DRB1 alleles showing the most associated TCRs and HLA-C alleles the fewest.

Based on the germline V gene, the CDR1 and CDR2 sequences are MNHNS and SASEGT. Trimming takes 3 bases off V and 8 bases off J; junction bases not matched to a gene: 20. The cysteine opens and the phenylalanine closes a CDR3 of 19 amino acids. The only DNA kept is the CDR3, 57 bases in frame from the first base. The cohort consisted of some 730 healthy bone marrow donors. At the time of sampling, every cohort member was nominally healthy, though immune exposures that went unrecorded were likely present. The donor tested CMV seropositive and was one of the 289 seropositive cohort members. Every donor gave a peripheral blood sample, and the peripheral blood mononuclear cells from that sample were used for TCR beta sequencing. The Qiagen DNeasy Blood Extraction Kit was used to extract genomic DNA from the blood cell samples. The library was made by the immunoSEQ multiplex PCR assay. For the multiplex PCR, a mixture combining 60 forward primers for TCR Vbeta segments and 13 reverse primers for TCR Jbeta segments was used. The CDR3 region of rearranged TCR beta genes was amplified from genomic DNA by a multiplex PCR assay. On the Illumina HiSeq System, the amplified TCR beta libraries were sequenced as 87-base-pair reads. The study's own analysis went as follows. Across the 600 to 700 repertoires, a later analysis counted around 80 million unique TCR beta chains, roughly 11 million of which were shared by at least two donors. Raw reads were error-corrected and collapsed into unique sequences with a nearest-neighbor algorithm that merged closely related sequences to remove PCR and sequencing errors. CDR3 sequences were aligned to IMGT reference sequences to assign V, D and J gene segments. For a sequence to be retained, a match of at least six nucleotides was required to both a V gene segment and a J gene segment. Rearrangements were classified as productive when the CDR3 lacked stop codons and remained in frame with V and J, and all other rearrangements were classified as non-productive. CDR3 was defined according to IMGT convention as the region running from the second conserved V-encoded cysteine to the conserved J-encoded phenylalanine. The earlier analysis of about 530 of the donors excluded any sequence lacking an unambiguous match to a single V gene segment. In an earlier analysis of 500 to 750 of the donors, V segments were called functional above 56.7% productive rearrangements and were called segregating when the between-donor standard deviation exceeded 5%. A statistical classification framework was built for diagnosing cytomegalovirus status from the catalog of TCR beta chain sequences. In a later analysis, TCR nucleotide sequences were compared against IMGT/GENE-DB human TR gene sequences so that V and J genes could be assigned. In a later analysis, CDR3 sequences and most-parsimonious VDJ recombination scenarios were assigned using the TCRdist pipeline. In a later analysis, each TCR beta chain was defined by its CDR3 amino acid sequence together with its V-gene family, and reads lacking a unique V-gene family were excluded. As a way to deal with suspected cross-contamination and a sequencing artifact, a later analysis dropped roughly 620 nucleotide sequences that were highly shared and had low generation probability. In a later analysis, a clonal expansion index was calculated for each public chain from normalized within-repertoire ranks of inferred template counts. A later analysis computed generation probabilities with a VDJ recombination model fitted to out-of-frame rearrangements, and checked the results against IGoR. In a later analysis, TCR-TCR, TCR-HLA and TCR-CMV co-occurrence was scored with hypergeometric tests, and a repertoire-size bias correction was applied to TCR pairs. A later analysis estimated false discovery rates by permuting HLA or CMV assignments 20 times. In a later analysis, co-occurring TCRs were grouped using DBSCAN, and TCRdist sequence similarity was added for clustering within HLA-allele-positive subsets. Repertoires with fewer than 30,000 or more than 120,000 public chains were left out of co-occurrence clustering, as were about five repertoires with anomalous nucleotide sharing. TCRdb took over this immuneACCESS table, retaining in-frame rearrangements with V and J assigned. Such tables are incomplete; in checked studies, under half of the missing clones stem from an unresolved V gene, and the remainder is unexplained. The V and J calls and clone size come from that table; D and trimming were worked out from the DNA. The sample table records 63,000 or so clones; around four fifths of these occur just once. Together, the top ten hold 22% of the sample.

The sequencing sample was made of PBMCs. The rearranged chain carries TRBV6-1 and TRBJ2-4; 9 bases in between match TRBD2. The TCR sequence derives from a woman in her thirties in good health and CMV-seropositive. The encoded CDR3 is CASSDRQHRAGGPRDIQYF. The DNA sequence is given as TGTGCCAGCAGTGATCGACAACACAGGGCGGGAGGGCCGAGGGACATTCAGTACTTC.